One sample yielded the 18 T cell receptor beta chains listed below, sequenced in a study of T-cell reconstitution after alpha-beta-depleted transplantation in children. This sample's TCRbeta library carried unique molecular identifier barcodes. TCRdb used MiXCR to reprocess the PCR reads, holding one entry per CDR3 protein. The sample yields about 97,000 distinct CDR3 sequences, 7.5% to 9% seen once. Sequences were derived from PBMCs, sampled before TCRalphabeta/CD19-depleted stem cell transplant. The receptor set was obtained from a boy younger than 10 with acute lymphoblastic leukemia, due to receive a stem cell transplant.

In its sample, this clonotype was seen many times. The chain links TRBV5-1 to TRBJ2-1, with 7 bases identical to TRBD2. The CDR3 totals 14 residues. V lost 6 bases, J lost 4 bases, and 7 bases stayed unmatched. CDR1 SGHRS and CDR2 YFSETQ come from the germline V gene. In DNA form, the CDR3 reads TGCGCCAGCAAATTCGGGCGGGGGTACAATGAGCAGTTCTTC. It specifies CASKFGRGYNEQFF. Using reference TRBV5-1 and TRBJ2-1 for the parts outside the CDR3, the full variable domain is KAGVTQTPRYLIKTRGQQVTLSCSPISGHRSVSWYQQTPGQGLQFLFEYFSETQRNKGNFPGRFSGRQFSNSRSEMNVSTLELGDSALYLCASKFGRGYNEQFFGPGTRLTVL.

The DNA for the CDR3 is TGTGCCAGCAGCTTGGTTGGTGGGGGACTGAACACCGGGGAGCTGTTTTTT. It specifies CASSLVGGGLNTGELFF. This chain connects TRBV5-4 to TRBJ2-2, with D maybe TRBD2 (6 bases). CDR3 length equals 17 residues. Germline lookup yields CDR1 SGHNT and CDR2 YYREEE (reference sequence). V was cut by 0 bases and J by 1 base, with 13 bases left in between.

The chain recombines TRBV29-1 with TRBJ1-2; possible D gene TRBD1, 5 bases. Trimming took 6 bases from V and 5 from J, leaving 16 bases between them. The CDR3 loop spans 13 amino acids. CDR1 SQVTM and CDR2 ANQGSEA come from the germline V gene. CDR3 sequence reads: CSVVRGIGYGYTF. The CDR3 DNA reads as TGCAGCGTCGTACGGGGGATTGGATATGGCTACACCTTC. Based on the CDR3 plus reference TRBV29-1 and TRBJ1-2, the full variable domain is SAVISQKPSRDICQRGTSLTIQCQVDSQVTMMFWYRQQPGQSLTLIATANQGSEATYESGFVIDKFPISRPNLTFSTLTVSNMSPEDSSIYLCSVVRGIGYGYTFGSGTRLTVV.

This clonotype was picked up many times. The chain employs TRBV6-2 or TRBV6-3 and TRBJ1-1, with 8 nucleotides matching TRBD1. V trimming: 2 bases; J trimming: 4 bases; junction bases outside the gene matches: 3. There are 14 residues in the CDR3. Germline V gene lookup returns CDR1 MNHEY and CDR2 SVGEGT. The CDR3 is CASSYQGAFTEAFF. As DNA, the CDR3 is TGTGCCAGCAGTTACCAGGGGGCTTTCACTGAAGCTTTCTTT.

This clonotype appeared a few times. V is TRBV7-8 and J is TRBJ2-4; perhaps TRBD2 as D (6 bases). Between the trimmed V and J ends, which lost 5 bases and 0 bases, there was a span of 23 bases. CDR1 SGHVS and CDR2 FQNEAQ come from the germline V gene. The CDR3 is 19 amino acids. The CDR3 is CASSPRDPGLHLAKNIQYF. The CDR3 bases are TGTGCCAGCAGCCCTCGGGATCCGGGACTCCATTTAGCCAAAAACATTCAGTACTTC.

This clonotype was seen more than once but under ten times. V and J are TRBV7-8 and TRBJ1-6; 7 bases agree with TRBD1. CDR3 length: 17 amino acids. CDR1 and CDR2 (germline): SGHVS, FQNEAQ. The V and J ends lost 5 bases and 5 bases, in that order; junction bases with no gene match: 12. CDR3 sequence (DNA): TGTGCCAGCAGCATTCACCTTACAGGGGCTGATAATTCACCCCTCCACTTT. Translating gives CASSIHLTGADNSPLHF.

This clonotype was detected ten times or more. The chain carries TRBV7-9 and TRBJ1-1; D not resolved. This CDR3 contains 14 residues. Deletions cut 5 bases from V and 4 bases from J, with 14 bases between. CDR1 and CDR2 from the germline V gene are SEHNR and FQNEAQ (reference sequence). The CDR3 sequence: CASSPMAEVTEAFF. The CDR3 DNA sequence: TGTGCCAGCAGCCCAATGGCTGAAGTCACTGAAGCTTTCTTT.

This clonotype has more than one count but fewer than ten. The J gene is TRBJ1-1, the V gene TRBV25-1; D gene unclear. The germline V and J ends were trimmed by 5 bases and 5 bases, with 12 bases remaining between them. CDR1 and CDR2 (germline): MGHDK, SYGVNS. The CDR3 totals 13 residues. The CDR3 region is CASSSGGWTEAFF. The CDR3 DNA reads as TGTGCCAGCAGTTCGGGAGGGTGGACTGAAGCTTTCTTT.

This clonotype has more than one count but fewer than ten. The chain carries TRBV29-1 and TRBJ1-2, with TRBD1 as a possible D gene (6 bases). V lost 5 bases, J lost 6 bases, and 13 bases lay in between. The CDR3 extends over 12 amino acids. Germline-derived CDR1 and CDR2 are SQVTM and ANQGSEA. The CDR3 is CSVMGRGNGYTF. DNA of the CDR3: TGCAGCGTTATGGGCAGGGGAAATGGCTACACCTTC.

In its sample, this clonotype was seen many times. This sequence joins TRBV12-3 or TRBV12-4 and TRBJ2-5, with D hard to call. Deletions cut 10 bases from V and 5 bases from J, with 14 bases between. This CDR3 is 12 amino acids long. In DNA form, the CDR3 reads TGTGCCACCTCGGACGGTGGGGAGACCCAGTACTTC. Encoded protein: CATSDGGETQYF.

In this sample, this clonotype turned up a few times. CDR3 DNA: TGTGCCAGCAGCCACCCATGGGGGGGGGCCCACGAGCAGTACTTC. It translates to CASSHPWGGAHEQYF. This chain joins TRBV6-2 or TRBV6-3 and TRBJ2-7; D is possibly TRBD2 (7 bases). Trimming pared 6 bases from V and 5 bases from J, leaving 20 bases between. This CDR3 region has 15 residues. Per germline, CDR1 MNHEY and CDR2 SVGEGT.

The rearrangement joins TRBV4-1 to TRBJ2-7, with D hard to call. Germline CDR1 MGHRA, CDR2 YSYEKL. V was shortened by 2 bases and J by 3 bases, with 5 bases between the two germline ends. This CDR3 has 12 amino acids. The CDR3 DNA sequence: TGCGCCAGCAGCCAACATGGCTACGAGCAGTACTTC. The encoded protein is CASSQHGYEQYF.

This clonotype was observed a few times. This chain connects TRBV7-9 to TRBJ1-2, with TRBD1 identical over 8 bases. Germline V gives CDR1 SEHNR, CDR2 FQNEAQ (reference sequence). Losses at the gene ends were 7 bases for V and 3 bases for J; bases not matched to a gene: 13. There are 16 residues in the CDR3. CDR3 region: CASTSPKADRDYGYTF. CDR3 in DNA: TGTGCCAGCACCTCTCCCAAAGCGGACAGGGACTATGGCTACACCTTC.

This clonotype was detected a few times. The genes are TRBV12-3 or TRBV12-4 and TRBJ2-7, with 13 bases identical to TRBD2. The V and J ends lost 6 bases and 2 bases, in that order; junction bases with no gene match: 4. There are 15 residues in the CDR3. CDR3 in DNA: TGTGCCAGCAGCGGGACTAGCGGGATTACCTACGAGCAGTACTTC. It codes for CASSGTSGITYEQYF.

This clonotype was seen ten or more times. V usage is TRBV11-2 and J usage is TRBJ2-5; no firm D call. V lost 4 bases, J lost 0 bases, and 9 bases lay in between. Germline CDR1 SGHAT, CDR2 FQNNGV. The CDR3 runs 14 residues. CDR3 amino acids: CASSSTLYQETQYF. CDR3 nucleotides: TGTGCCAGCAGCTCGACTTTGTACCAAGAGACCCAGTACTTC.

This clonotype was detected many times. J is TRBJ1-1 and V is TRBV5-1; 8 bases align to TRBD1. J gave up 3 bases and V 0 bases, and 4 bases lay outside the gene matches. Germline V gives CDR1 SGHRS, CDR2 YFSETQ. The CDR3 extends over 15 amino acids. The CDR3 coding sequence is TGCGCCAGCAGCTTGGGACAGGGGCGATACACTGAAGCTTTCTTT. Protein sequence: CASSLGQGRYTEAFF.

With respect to this clonotype: Its ends do not fully match the called genes, so a read error is possible. This rearrangement joins TRBV7-9 to TRBJ1-4, with 8 nucleotides matching TRBD1. The germline CDR1 and CDR2 sequences are SEHNR and FQNEAQ (reference sequence). The CDR3 contains 14 residues. As DNA, the CDR3 is TGTGCCAGCAGTACCCCAGGGGGCCGGGAAAAACAGTTTTTT. Its protein product is CASSTPGGREKQFF.

Many counts were recorded for this clonotype. V is TRBV14 and J is TRBJ2-7; D remains ambiguous. Trimming shortened V by 1 base and J by 9 bases, and 10 bases separated the two germline ends. The CDR3 totals 12 residues. CDR1 is SGHDN and CDR2 is FVKESK in the germline V gene. The CDR3 spells CASSQGGRVQYF. CDR3 nucleotide sequence: TGTGCCAGCAGCCAAGGGGGAAGGGTGCAGTACTTC.